These T cell receptor beta chains were read from a single sample in a study of radiotherapy plus CTLA-4 blockade in lung cancer. Clones were sequenced by immunoSEQ multiplex PCR, and TCRdb holds only the in-frame ones, with some missing. The sample lists tens of thousands of clones, roughly 85% occurring once. Sequences were derived from peripheral blood, sampled from a patient treated with radiotherapy plus ipilimumab. These receptors originate from a human donor with non-small cell lung cancer who had stable disease on radiotherapy plus ipilimumab. Each CDR3 is given with its conserved first and last residue. Each record gives: V gene, clone size, D gene, J gene, CDR3 DNA, CDR3 protein. D genes are given only for firm matches. Size values are once, few and many counts, or a class for expanded clones, and some rows have none.

v_gene: TRBV2; abundance: NA; d_gene: TRBD2; j_gene: TRBJ2-2; CDR3nt: TGTGCCAGCAGAGACCGAACTAGCGGGAAAAGGGAGCTGTTTTTT; CDR3aa: CASRDRTSGKRELFF
v_gene: TRBV30; abundance: NA; d_gene: NA; j_gene: TRBJ1-1; CDR3nt: TGTGCCTGGGGGGTGGGCACTGAAGCTTTCTTT; CDR3aa: CAWGVGTEAFF
v_gene: TRBV5-4; abundance: NA; d_gene: TRBD2; j_gene: TRBJ2-1; CDR3nt: TGTGCCAGCAGCTTAGGTTTTTCGGCTAGCGGGACCAATGAGCAGTTCTTC; CDR3aa: CASSLGFSASGTNEQFF
v_gene: TRBV6-8; abundance: NA; d_gene: NA; j_gene: TRBJ1-3; CDR3nt: TGTGCCAGCAGTTCAGCGGAGAACTCTGGAAACACCATATATTTT; CDR3aa: CASSSAENSGNTIYF
v_gene: TRBV7-7; abundance: NA; d_gene: NA; j_gene: TRBJ2-5; CDR3nt: TGTGCCAGCTCACACCCCGGGGAGACCCAGTACTTC; CDR3aa: CASSHPGETQYF
v_gene: TRBV27; abundance: once; d_gene: NA; j_gene: TRBJ2-5; CDR3nt: TGTGCCAGCAGTTTTGGTAGTCATCAAGAGACCCAGTACTTC; CDR3aa: CASSFGSHQETQYF
v_gene: TRBV4-1; abundance: NA; d_gene: TRBD1; j_gene: TRBJ2-7; CDR3nt: TGCGCCAGCAGCCTCGGGACAGGGTCATCCTACGAGCAGTACTTC; CDR3aa: CASSLGTGSSYEQYF
v_gene: TRBV14; abundance: NA; d_gene: NA; j_gene: TRBJ1-4; CDR3nt: TGTGCCAGCAGCCAAGAACTCAGAGGGCCGGGAAGGAGGGATGAAAAACTGTTTTTT; CDR3aa: CASSQELRGPGRRDEKLFF
v_gene: TRBV11-1; abundance: NA; d_gene: TRBD1; j_gene: TRBJ1-1; CDR3nt: TGTGCCAGCAGCTTAGGACAGGGTGGGACTGAAGCTTTCTTT; CDR3aa: CASSLGQGGTEAFF
v_gene: TRBV5-1; abundance: NA; d_gene: NA; j_gene: TRBJ1-4; CDR3nt: TGCGCCAGCAGCTTGGCGGGGACGGAATTTGAAAAACTGTTTTTT; CDR3aa: CASSLAGTEFEKLFF
v_gene: TRBV6-1; abundance: NA; d_gene: TRBD1; j_gene: TRBJ2-7; CDR3nt: TGTGCCAGCAGTGAAGAACAGGGGTTGGGCTACGAGCAGTACTTC; CDR3aa: CASSEEQGLGYEQYF
v_gene: TRBV28; abundance: once; d_gene: TRBD2; j_gene: TRBJ2-3; CDR3nt: TGTGCCAGCAGTTTTTTGCGGGGGGGCCCCGATACGCAGTATTTT; CDR3aa: CASSFLRGGPDTQYF
v_gene: TRBV29-1; abundance: NA; d_gene: TRBD1; j_gene: TRBJ2-5; CDR3nt: TGCAGCGTTGTCCGGACAGGCAAAGAGACCCAGTACTTC; CDR3aa: CSVVRTGKETQYF
v_gene: TRBV10-3; abundance: NA; d_gene: NA; j_gene: TRBJ1-1; CDR3nt: TGTGCCATATCCCCCAGGCAGGACACTGAAGCTTTCTTT; CDR3aa: CAISPRQDTEAFF
v_gene: TRBV19; abundance: NA; d_gene: NA; j_gene: TRBJ2-3; CDR3nt: TGTGCCAGTAGCAAGGAGGTAGCAGGGACAGATACGCAGTATTTT; CDR3aa: CASSKEVAGTDTQYF
v_gene: TRBV18; abundance: few; d_gene: TRBD1; j_gene: TRBJ2-7; CDR3nt: TGTGCCAGCTCACCGGACAGGTTTACCTACGAGCAGTACTTC; CDR3aa: CASSPDRFTYEQYF
v_gene: TRBV7-3; abundance: few; d_gene: NA; j_gene: TRBJ1-2; CDR3nt: TGTGCCAGCAGCCCCCAGGGGCGGGGAGACTACACCTTC; CDR3aa: CASSPQGRGDYTF
v_gene: TRBV5-6; abundance: NA; d_gene: NA; j_gene: TRBJ1-6; CDR3nt: TGTGCCAGCAGCTTGGGCAGCCCGTATTCACCCCTCCACTTT; CDR3aa: CASSLGSPYSPLHF
v_gene: TRBV7-2; abundance: NA; d_gene: NA; j_gene: TRBJ2-7; CDR3nt: TGTGCCAGCAGCTTAAAGGGCCCGTCCTACGAGCAGTACTTC; CDR3aa: CASSLKGPSYEQYF
v_gene: TRBV6-1; abundance: NA; d_gene: TRBD2; j_gene: TRBJ2-7; CDR3nt: TGTGCCAGCAGTGAGAGTCTAGCGGTGGCCTACGAGCAGTACTTC; CDR3aa: CASSESLAVAYEQYF
v_gene: TRBV28; abundance: NA; d_gene: TRBD1; j_gene: TRBJ1-1; CDR3nt: TGTGCCAGCAGTAGTGGGACAGGGACTGAAGCTTTCTTT; CDR3aa: CASSSGTGTEAFF
v_gene: TRBV6-6; abundance: NA; d_gene: NA; j_gene: TRBJ1-6; CDR3nt: TGTGCCAGCAGTTACCGTGGGGGCTCCTATAATTCACCCCTCCACTTT; CDR3aa: CASSYRGGSYNSPLHF
v_gene: TRBV18; abundance: NA; d_gene: NA; j_gene: TRBJ1-3; CDR3nt: TGTGCCAGCTCACCACCGGGGTCCGGAAACACCATATATTTT; CDR3aa: CASSPPGSGNTIYF
v_gene: TRBV12-1; abundance: NA; d_gene: NA; j_gene: TRBJ2-2; CDR3nt: TGTGCCAGCAGCAGCACCGGGTCTAACACCGGGGAGCTGTTTTTT; CDR3aa: CASSSTGSNTGELFF
v_gene: TRBV28; abundance: NA; d_gene: NA; j_gene: TRBJ2-3; CDR3nt: TGTGCCAGCAGTTGGTTAGATACGCAGTATTTT; CDR3aa: CASSWLDTQYF
v_gene: TRBV5-1; abundance: few; d_gene: NA; j_gene: TRBJ2-5; CDR3nt: TGCGCCAGCAGCTTGGGAGGGGTCCAAGAGACCCAGTACTTC; CDR3aa: CASSLGGVQETQYF
v_gene: TRBV19; abundance: few; d_gene: NA; j_gene: TRBJ1-5; CDR3nt: TGTGCCAGTAGTACGACAGCGAATAGCAATCAGCCCCAGCATTTT; CDR3aa: CASSTTANSNQPQHF
v_gene: TRBV7-7; abundance: NA; d_gene: NA; j_gene: TRBJ2-5; CDR3nt: TGTGCCAGCAGCTTAGCCGGCCCGGAGGAGACCCAGTACTTC; CDR3aa: CASSLAGPEETQYF
v_gene: TRBV11-2; abundance: NA; d_gene: TRBD1; j_gene: TRBJ2-2; CDR3nt: TGTGCCAGCAGCTTGACAGGGTACCCCGGGGAGCTGTTTTTT; CDR3aa: CASSLTGYPGELFF
v_gene: TRBV9; abundance: NA; d_gene: TRBD1; j_gene: TRBJ1-1; CDR3nt: TGTGCCAGCAGCTTAACCGGGACAGACAACACTGAAGCTTTCTTT; CDR3aa: CASSLTGTDNTEAFF
v_gene: TRBV6-5; abundance: few; d_gene: NA; j_gene: TRBJ1-5; CDR3nt: TGTGCCAGCAGTTACTCGTATGGCAATCAGCCCCAGCATTTT; CDR3aa: CASSYSYGNQPQHF
v_gene: TRBV6-1; abundance: NA; d_gene: NA; j_gene: TRBJ1-6; CDR3nt: TGTGCCAGCATGAAAGGGGGCTCCTATAATTCACCCCTCCACTTT; CDR3aa: CASMKGGSYNSPLHF
v_gene: TRBV10-1; abundance: NA; d_gene: TRBD2; j_gene: TRBJ2-2; CDR3nt: TGCGCCACCAGGTCCGGCAGCGGGAGGGCCGGGAACGGGGAGCTGTTTTTT; CDR3aa: CATRSGSGRAGNGELFF
v_gene: TRBV7-2; abundance: NA; d_gene: NA; j_gene: TRBJ1-6; CDR3nt: TGTGCCAGCAGCTCTTCGTTGGGGCAGAATTCACCCCTCCACTTT; CDR3aa: CASSSSLGQNSPLHF
v_gene: TRBV7-2; abundance: NA; d_gene: NA; j_gene: TRBJ1-6; CDR3nt: TGTGCCAGCAGATTGGACTTCCGGGGAAGCCCTGGGTCACCCCTCCACTTT; CDR3aa: CASRLDFRGSPGSPLHF
v_gene: TRBV25-1; abundance: few; d_gene: TRBD1; j_gene: TRBJ2-7; CDR3nt: TGTGCCAGTCGACAGGGAAGAGGGAACGAGCAGTACTTC; CDR3aa: CASRQGRGNEQYF
v_gene: TRBV5-6; abundance: NA; d_gene: NA; j_gene: TRBJ1-1; CDR3nt: TGTGCCAGCAGCTCGGACGGGGGGAGGAGAGGGGCTGAAGCTTTCTTT; CDR3aa: CASSSDGGRRGAEAFF
v_gene: TRBV7-3; abundance: NA; d_gene: TRBD1; j_gene: TRBJ1-1; CDR3nt: TGTGCCAGCAGCCCGACAGGGGAAAACACTGAAGCTTTCTTT; CDR3aa: CASSPTGENTEAFF
v_gene: TRBV2; abundance: few; d_gene: TRBD1; j_gene: TRBJ2-1; CDR3nt: TGTGCCAGCATGAGGACAGGCCGTACGGATGAGCAGTTCTTC; CDR3aa: CASMRTGRTDEQFF
v_gene: TRBV6-5; abundance: NA; d_gene: NA; j_gene: TRBJ2-7; CDR3nt: TGTGCCAGCAGTGAACAGACCTACGAGCAGTACTTC; CDR3aa: CASSEQTYEQYF
v_gene: TRBV19; abundance: NA; d_gene: NA; j_gene: TRBJ2-1; CDR3nt: TGTGCCAGTAGTTCTGGTGGGAGCTTCTCCTACAATGAGCAGTTCTTC; CDR3aa: CASSSGGSFSYNEQFF
v_gene: TRBV18; abundance: NA; d_gene: NA; j_gene: TRBJ1-1; CDR3nt: TGTGCCAGCTCACCAGTGGGGGACCTTATGAACACTGAAGCTTTCTTT; CDR3aa: CASSPVGDLMNTEAFF
v_gene: TRBV30; abundance: once; d_gene: NA; j_gene: TRBJ1-4; CDR3nt: TGTGCCTGGAGTGAGTGGGTTGTATCGAAACTGTTTTTT; CDR3aa: CAWSEWVVSKLFF
v_gene: TRBV18; abundance: NA; d_gene: NA; j_gene: TRBJ1-6; CDR3nt: TGTGCCAGCTCACATGATCAGACAGGCGGGAATTCACCCCTCCACTTT; CDR3aa: CASSHDQTGGNSPLHF
v_gene: TRBV6-1; abundance: NA; d_gene: TRBD2; j_gene: TRBJ2-7; CDR3nt: TGTGCCAGCAGTGGCGGGTGGGGGGGGAGGTACGAGCAGTACTTC; CDR3aa: CASSGGWGGRYEQYF
v_gene: TRBV19; abundance: NA; d_gene: NA; j_gene: TRBJ1-4; CDR3nt: TGTGCCAGTAGTATGTTGGGGTCAACTAATGAAAAACTGTTTTTT; CDR3aa: CASSMLGSTNEKLFF
v_gene: TRBV19; abundance: NA; d_gene: NA; j_gene: TRBJ1-5; CDR3nt: TGTGCCAGTAGTACCCAGGGTACTCAGCCCCAGCATTTT; CDR3aa: CASSTQGTQPQHF
v_gene: TRBV27; abundance: NA; d_gene: TRBD1; j_gene: TRBJ1-1; CDR3nt: TGTGCCATTCTCAGCGACTTCAGGGGGCGGGTGCCTAACACTGAAGCTTTCTTT; CDR3aa: CAILSDFRGRVPNTEAFF
v_gene: TRBV7-9; abundance: NA; d_gene: NA; j_gene: TRBJ1-2; CDR3nt: TGTGCCAGCGTCCTACCTATAGGGGGCTATGGCTACACCTTC; CDR3aa: CASVLPIGGYGYTF
v_gene: TRBV11-2; abundance: NA; d_gene: TRBD2; j_gene: TRBJ2-7; CDR3nt: TGTGCCAGCATCTCTTCCCGGGGGGACGGAAACTCCTACGAGCAGTACTTC; CDR3aa: CASISSRGDGNSYEQYF
v_gene: TRBV4-1; abundance: NA; d_gene: NA; j_gene: TRBJ2-3; CDR3nt: TGCGCCAGCAGCCAAGGGCCGTGGGATACGCAGTATTTT; CDR3aa: CASSQGPWDTQYF
v_gene: TRBV21-1; abundance: once; d_gene: NA; j_gene: TRBJ1-4; CDR3nt: TGTGCCAGCAGCCACCGGGGGCCCGACTATCTTTCAACTAATGAAAAACTGTTTTTT; CDR3aa: CASSHRGPDYLSTNEKLFF
v_gene: TRBV7-2; abundance: once; d_gene: NA; j_gene: TRBJ1-3; CDR3nt: TGTGCCAGCAGCTTTGGGGGAAACACCATATATTTT; CDR3aa: CASSFGGNTIYF